This passage covers 8 T cell receptor beta chains from one sample sequenced in a study of T cells after posttransplantation cyclophosphamide. Libraries were prepared by immunoSEQ multiplex PCR; TCRdb keeps only in-frame clonotypes and omits some of them. There are roughly 49,000 clones in the sample, none observed a single time. The specimen sequenced was PBMCs. The source of these receptors is a man aged 40-55 years in good health, CMV-negative, and a related stem cell transplant donor.

There are many counts of this clone. The V gene is TRBV15, the J gene TRBJ1-2; 10 bases are a match to TRBD1. The J segment lost 7 bases and the V segment lost 5 bases, leaving 4 bases of the junction unmatched. Germline CDR1 and CDR2: LNHNV and YYDKDF (reference sequence). This CDR3 comprises 13 residues. The CDR3 DNA reads TGTGCCACCAGCGGCGACAGGGGGCTTGGCTACACCTTC. It specifies CATSGDRGLGYTF.

This clone has more than one count but fewer than ten. Relative to the germline gene, one junction end is altered; a read error may explain this. In DNA form, the CDR3 reads TGTGCCATCAGTGAGGCGGGGGCAGGGAAAATGGACGAGCAGTACTTC. Amino acid sequence: CAISEAGAGKMDEQYF. V and J are TRBV6-1 and TRBJ2-7, with a weak D call TRBD2 (7 bases). CDR3 length: 16 residues. Germline CDR1 reads MNHNS; CDR2 reads SASEGT.

This clone has ten or more counts. The genes are TRBV6-1 and TRBJ2-5; 9 nucleotides agree with TRBD1. Per germline, CDR1 MNHNS and CDR2 SASEGT. The V gene end was trimmed by 9 bases and the J gene end by 0 bases; junction bases not matched to a gene: 5. The CDR3 runs 14 residues. CDR3 sequence: CASHTGGDQETQYF. The DNA of the CDR3 is TGTGCCAGTCATACAGGGGGCGACCAAGAGACCCAGTACTTC.

This clone was observed many times. This sequence joins TRBV5-1 and TRBJ2-5; no reliable D call. The CDR3 extends over 14 amino acids. Germline V gives CDR1 SGHRS, CDR2 YFSETQ. V lost 1 base and J lost 0, with 7 bases in between. CDR3 region: CASSLISNQETQYF. DNA for the CDR3: TGCGCCAGCAGCTTGATTTCTAACCAAGAGACCCAGTACTTC.

This clone was seen many times. The chain combines TRBV28 with TRBJ2-3, with 7 bases identical to TRBD2. Germline CDR1 and CDR2: MDHEN and SYDVKM. The CDR3 runs 16 residues. J gave up 4 bases and V 7 bases, and 14 bases lay outside the gene matches. CDR3 protein: CASNTITGGFADTQYF. For the CDR3, the DNA is TGTGCCAGCAACACAATAACCGGGGGGTTTGCAGATACGCAGTATTTT.

This clone was seen ten or more times. The rearrangement joins TRBV7-3 to TRBJ2-1; 7 nucleotides agree with TRBD2. V lost 1 base to trimming and J lost 7 bases; unmatched junction nucleotides: 7. The CDR3 spans 15 residues. Germline V lookup: CDR1 SGHTA, CDR2 FQGTGA. The CDR3 DNA reads TGTGCCAGCAGCTTAAGCGGGAGTAACGGGAATGAGCAGTTCTTC. It yields the protein CASSLSGSNGNEQFF.

The sample holds many counts of this clone. The chain employs TRBV29-1 and TRBJ2-1; TRBD2 matches at 9 bases. Per germline, CDR1 SQVTM and CDR2 ANQGSEA. CDR3 length: 13 residues. The ends lost 3 bases at V and 8 bases at J; junction bases unmatched: 5. The CDR3 DNA follows: TGCAGCGTTGACGTTAGCGGGAGTGATGAGCAGTTCTTC. It encodes CSVDVSGSDEQFF.

This clone was observed at least ten times. The J gene is TRBJ2-3, the V gene TRBV11-2; 9 bases align to TRBD2. Germline CDR1 and CDR2: SGHAT and FQNNGV. This CDR3 is 13 amino acids long. The CDR3 reads CASSGARADTQYF. CDR3 DNA sequence: TGTGCGTCTAGCGGGGCAAGGGCAGATACGCAGTATTTT.